This T cell receptor (beta chain) was retrieved from a study of early T cells in non-severe SARS-CoV-2 infection. V lost 1 base, J lost 5 bases, and 4 bases stayed unmatched. CDR1 and CDR2 from the germline V gene are SGHRS and YFSETQ. The CDR3 runs to 14 residues. This clonotype has a count of ten or more. What it recognizes is unknown. Each CDR3 protein gets one entry after TCRdb re-called the 5' RACE reads with MiXCR. The sample has roughly 16,000 distinct CDR3 sequences, about 5.4% seen once; the top ten hold approximately 7%. Study conclusions and caveats: VDJdb matching skewed toward anti-spike CD8 responses, missing private and CD4 specificities.

This clonotype was obtained from an adult who was a healthcare worker with PCR-confirmed SARS-CoV-2 infection or an uninfected control (not recorded which). This specimen was whole blood, taken at baseline. The chain uses TRBV5-1 and TRBJ1-1; 8 nucleotides line up with TRBD1. CDR3 amino acids: CASSLSGGYTEAFF. The CDR3 DNA reads TGCGCCAGCAGCTTGTCAGGGGGCTATACTGAAGCTTTCTTT.